One and the same sample provided the 9 T cell receptor beta chains below, sequenced in a study of read filtering for tumor transcriptome and immune sequencing (TCRdb year 2020). These reads were obtained on an Illumina HiSeq 4000. Starting from approximately 0.4 ug RNA, TCR libraries were constructed with the Immunoverse kit using molecular barcoded adaptors that cover the alpha/delta and beta/gamma chains. TCRdb ran its own pipeline on the public reads, namely fastp trimming at Q25 and MiXCR clone calling, and kept in-frame beta chains. Each record represents a unique CDR3 protein, reported with the most common genes and DNA among its rows. In this sample the table shows some 130,000 distinct CDR3 sequences, roughly 13% of which occur a single time. Approximately 8% of the sample rests with the top ten. The sample taken for sequencing was a population of CD138-negative cells sorted from bone marrow. The sample's cell subset or site label is to be understood as: bone marrow mononuclear cells depleted of CD138+ plasma/myeloma cells by negative magnetic selection. The source is a donor at least 40 years old with multiple myeloma.

This clonotype was recorded at least ten times. The rearrangement joins TRBV5-4 to TRBJ2-7; possible D gene TRBD2, 5 bases. This CDR3 has 13 amino acids. Trimming took 5 bases from V and 1 from J, leaving 10 bases between them. Germline CDR1 reads SGHNT; CDR2 reads YYREEE (reference sequence). DNA of the CDR3: TGTGCCAGCAGGTCCCGGGGATCCTACGAGCAGTACTTC. As protein: CASRSRGSYEQYF.

In this sample, this clonotype turned up many times. The chain recombines TRBV7-9 with TRBJ2-5; 13 bases are shared with TRBD2. With 5 bases clipped from V and 5 bases from J, the junction kept 5 bases outside the gene matches. The CDR3 totals 15 residues. Per the germline V gene, CDR1 is SEHNR and CDR2 is FQNEAQ (reference sequence). The CDR3 loop reads CASSPRTSGSETQYF. The CDR3 nucleotides are TGTGCCAGCAGCCCCCGGACTAGCGGGAGTGAGACCCAGTACTTC.

CDR3 nucleotide sequence: TGTGCCGGCAATAAGGGCCCCCGGCGGGGCGAGCAGTACTTC. It is translated as CAGNKGPRRGEQYF. The chain combines TRBV6-1 with TRBJ2-7; a possible D gene is TRBD2 (6 bases). The CDR3 contains 14 residues. The V gene lost 11 bases and the J gene lost 6 bases, with 23 bases spanning the gap. The germline CDR1 and CDR2 sequences are MNHNS and SASEGT.

This clonotype has a count of ten or more. This sequence joins TRBV29-1 and TRBJ1-2; D is ambiguous. This CDR3 contains 12 residues. Per germline, CDR1 SQVTM and CDR2 ANQGSEA. Trimming cost V 6 bases and J 7 bases, with 15 bases left between them. CDR3 bases: TGCAGCGTAAAGGGCTGGGGAGGTGGCTACACCTTC. It encodes CSVKGWGGGYTF.

As regards this clonotype: A read error may explain this, as a much larger clone is one base away. Given the absence of the conserved phenylalanine or tryptophan at the CDR3 end, a read error is likely. The chain employs TRBV6-2 or TRBV6-3 and TRBJ2-5; TRBD2 matches at 8 bases. This CDR3 has 16 residues. Looked up from germline, CDR1 is MNHEY and CDR2 is SVGEGT. J was trimmed by 1 base and V by 6 bases; bases with no gene match: 10. This chain's CDR3 is CASSYNREGPQETQYL. The CDR3 DNA follows: TGTGCCAGCAGCTACAACCGGGAGGGGCCCCAAGAGACCCAGTACCTC.

There are many counts of this clonotype. The rearrangement links TRBV7-3 to TRBJ1-4, with D unclear. V was clipped by 7 bases and J by 7 bases, with 10 bases between them. The CDR3 runs 12 residues. Germline lookup yields CDR1 SGHTA and CDR2 FQGTGA. The CDR3 coding sequence is TGTGCCAGCACCTACCTGAGTGAAAAACTGTTTTTT. Amino acids: CASTYLSEKLFF.

In the case of this clonotype: Possible read error: a much larger clone is one base away. The genes are TRBV6-1 and TRBJ1-2; 8 bases align to TRBD1. Trimming took 5 bases from V and 10 from J; bases not matched to a gene: 9. The germline gives CDR1 MNHNS, CDR2 SASEGT. The CDR3 extends over 13 amino acids. For the CDR3, the DNA is TGTGCCAGCAGTACCGCCCCGACAGGGGCCTACACCTTC. It yields the protein CASSTAPTGAYTF.

This clonotype occurred many times. This chain joins TRBV7-2 and TRBJ2-3, with 8 nucleotides matching TRBD2. J lost 3 bases, V lost 5 bases, and 10 bases had no gene match. Germline loops: CDR1 SGHTA, CDR2 FQGNSA. CDR3 length: 16 residues. The DNA of the CDR3 is TGTGCCAGCAGCAACAATCCGGGACTAGTTACAGATACGCAGTATTTT. As protein: CASSNNPGLVTDTQYF.

This clonotype was seen ten or more times. The V call is TRBV7-9, the J call TRBJ2-1; D is possibly TRBD1 (6 bases). The CDR3 loop spans 12 amino acids. Between the trimmed V and J ends, which lost 1 base and 10 bases, there was a span of 8 bases. The V gene's germline CDR1 is SEHNR and CDR2 FQNEAQ (reference sequence). The DNA of the CDR3 is TGTGCCAGCAGCTTAGGACAGGTCGAGCAGTTCTTC. It is translated as CASSLGQVEQFF. Full variable domain (rest looked up from reference TRBV7-9 and TRBJ2-1): DTGVSQNPRHKITKRGQNVTFRCDPISEHNRLYWYRQTLGQGPEFLTYFQNEAQLEKSRLLSDRFSAERPKGSFSTLEIQRTEQGDSAMYLCASSLGQVEQFFGPGTRLTVL.